This TCR beta chain was recovered during a study of radiation and T cells in renal cell carcinoma. For the study at large: Nephrectomy followed 15 Gy stereotactic body radiation by 4 weeks.

Sequencing used immunoSEQ multiplex PCR; TCRdb keeps in-frame clones, though not all of them. Here the sample spans about 130,000 clones, over 75% being singletons. This CDR3 is 15 amino acids long. Germline V gene lookup returns CDR1 SNHLY and CDR2 FYNNEI. V shed 3 bases, J shed 0 bases, and the junction held 1 base outside the gene matches. This clone was found a few times. The time point denotes: blood 2 weeks post-SBRT. Documented treatment: 15 Gy SBRT to primary tumor, nephrectomy 4 weeks later. The starting material was blood, obtained from a patient whose treatment included radiotherapy and nephrectomy. V and J are TRBV2 and TRBJ2-1; 8 nucleotides agree with TRBD2. The source is a man between 45 and 60 years old with renal cell carcinoma. The CDR3 region has the DNA TGTGCCAGCAGTGAGAGCGGGAGCTCCTACAATGAGCAGTTCTTC. Encoded protein: CASSESGSSYNEQFF.